The 15 T cell receptor beta chains below come from one sample, sequenced in a study of T cell changes during pregnancy in multiple sclerosis. Some clones are missing from TCRdb's copy, which holds only in-frame ones; the method was immunoSEQ multiplex PCR. The sample contains about 60,000 clones, less than 95% of which appear only once. Sequencing was performed on peripheral blood, taken in the second trimester of pregnancy. These receptors all come from a female donor in good health, enrolled as a control in a pregnancy study.

The chain recombines TRBV7-3 with TRBJ1-2, with TRBD1 identical over 8 bases. CDR1 SGHTA and CDR2 FQGTGA come from the germline V gene. The J segment lost 8 bases and the V segment lost 2 bases, leaving 4 bases of the junction unmatched. This CDR3 contains 13 residues. The CDR3 nucleotides are TGTGCCAGCAGCTTACAGGGGGCGGAAGGCTACACCTTC. It translates to CASSLQGAEGYTF.

This sequence joins TRBV18 and TRBJ2-1; 8 bases line up with TRBD1. Germline values: CDR1 KGHSH, CDR2 LQKENI. With V trimmed by 7 bases and J by 9 bases, 11 bases remained unmatched. CDR3 length: 14 amino acids. The CDR3, as DNA: TGTGCCAGCTATAACCAGGGGGCGCTTGGTGAGCAGTTCTTC. Encoded protein: CASYNQGALGEQFF. Full variable domain (missing parts from reference TRBV18 and TRBJ2-1): NAGVMQNPRHLVRRRGQEARLRCSPMKGHSHVYWYRQLPEEGLKFMVYLQKENIIDESGMPKERFSAEFPKEGPSILRIQQVVRGDSAAYFCASYNQGALGEQFFGPGTRLTVL.

This chain connects TRBV4-1 to TRBJ2-7; TRBD1 might be the D (5 bases). This CDR3 has 12 amino acids. The V gene lost 0 bases and the J gene lost 8 bases, with 8 bases spanning the gap. Germline CDR1 is MGHRA and CDR2 is YSYEKL. Written as DNA, the CDR3 is TGCGCCAGCAGCCAAGAATCAGGGAAGCAGTACTTC. Protein sequence: CASSQESGKQYF.

This rearrangement joins TRBV7-9 to TRBJ2-7; D possibly corresponds to TRBD1 (5 bases). The CDR3 contains 12 residues. The V end was cut by 6 bases, the J end by 2 bases, with 8 bases between. CDR1 is SEHNR, CDR2 FQNEAQ, per germline (reference sequence). The CDR3 reads CASRLGAYEQYF. The CDR3 nucleotides are TGTGCCAGCAGGCTAGGGGCCTACGAGCAGTACTTC.

The chain combines TRBV5-1 with TRBJ2-1; tentatively, D is TRBD1 (5 bases). Germline V gives CDR1 SGHRS, CDR2 YFSETQ. V was shortened by 10 bases and J by 2 bases, with 13 bases between the two germline ends. This CDR3 region has 13 residues. The CDR3 here is CAGLDTAYNEQFF. The CDR3 bases are TGCGCCGGTCTGGACACCGCCTACAATGAGCAGTTCTTC.

The gene calls are TRBV11-2 and TRBJ1-3; no definite D call. V lost 5 bases, J lost 3 bases, and 11 bases lay in between. The CDR3 has 14 residues. The germline CDR1 and CDR2 sequences are SGHAT and FQNNGV. CDR3 bases: TGTGCCAGCAGCCCGACAAAGATTGGAAACACCATATATTTT. This sequence encodes CASSPTKIGNTIYF.

This rearrangement joins TRBV30 to TRBJ1-1; D perhaps matches TRBD1 (5 bases). CDR3 length: 14 residues. V was cut by 3 bases and J by 4 bases, with 15 bases left in between. The V gene's germline CDR1 is GTSNPN and CDR2 SVGIG (reference sequence). CDR3 loop: CAWRGRAVFTEAFF. In DNA form, the CDR3 reads TGTGCCTGGAGGGGCAGGGCGGTTTTCACTGAAGCTTTCTTT.

This clone was found a few times. For the CDR3, the DNA is TGTGCCAGCGGAGGCGGGGACAGGGGGGGTAACGAGCAGTACTTC. Residues: CASGGGDRGGNEQYF. The chain employs TRBV7-8 and TRBJ2-7; 11 bases agree with TRBD1. The germline gives CDR1 SGHVS, CDR2 FQNEAQ. CDR3 length: 15 amino acids. Trimming took 8 bases from V and 5 from J; bases not matched to a gene: 11.

The genes are TRBV15 and TRBJ2-3; TRBD2 is a possible D gene (5 bases). The germline V gene has CDR1 LNHNV and CDR2 YYDKDF (reference sequence). V lost 2 bases and J lost 2, with 11 bases in between. This CDR3 is built from 15 residues. CDR3 protein: CATSRSREPTDTQYF. In nucleotides, the CDR3 is TGTGCCACCAGCAGAAGCCGGGAACCCACAGATACGCAGTATTTT.

CDR3 residues: CASSVQGMGTEAFF. In nucleotides, the CDR3 is TGTGCCAGCAGCGTACAGGGGATGGGGACTGAAGCTTTCTTT. This chain joins TRBV4-2 and TRBJ1-1; 7 bases line up with TRBD1. Germline-derived CDR1 and CDR2 are LGHNA and YNFKEQ. This CDR3 is built from 14 residues. With V trimmed by 5 bases and J by 5 bases, 8 bases remained unmatched.

The chain has TRBV5-5 and TRBJ2-5; 11 nucleotides line up with TRBD2. Trimming at V came to 0 bases and at J to 5 bases, leaving 6 bases not matched to a gene. CDR3 size: 16 residues. In germline, CDR1 is SGHKS, CDR2 YYEKEE (reference sequence). CDR3 sequence (DNA): TGTGCCAGCAGCTTGGGACTAGCGGGGCGGGCGGAGACCCAGTACTTC. Protein: CASSLGLAGRAETQYF.

This sequence joins TRBV27 and TRBJ2-1; the match to TRBD1 covers 8 bases. The CDR3 is 13 residues long. The J segment lost 8 bases and the V segment lost 3 bases, leaving 3 bases of the junction unmatched. Per the germline V gene, CDR1 is MNHEY and CDR2 is SMNVEV (reference sequence). Here the CDR3 reads CASSLLTGDEQFF. CDR3 sequence (DNA): TGTGCCAGCAGTTTGCTGACAGGGGATGAGCAGTTCTTC.

The rearrangement uses TRBV5-1 and TRBJ1-1, with D possibly matching TRBD1 (6 bases). The CDR3 contains 16 residues. V was clipped by 4 bases and J by 3 bases, with 19 bases between them. Germline CDR1 and CDR2: SGHRS and YFSETQ. As DNA, the CDR3 is TGCGCCAGCAGCCGCATGACAGGCATTTTTGACACTGAAGCTTTCTTT. Encoded protein: CASSRMTGIFDTEAFF. Variable domain in full (rest from reference TRBV5-1 and TRBJ1-1): KAGVTQTPRYLIKTRGQQVTLSCSPISGHRSVSWYQQTPGQGLQFLFEYFSETQRNKGNFPGRFSGRQFSNSRSEMNVSTLELGDSALYLCASSRMTGIFDTEAFFGQGTRLTVV.

In DNA form, the CDR3 reads TGTGCCAGCAGCCCGGGGTATACGCAGCCCCAGCATTTT. Translating gives CASSPGYTQPQHF. The rearrangement joins TRBV5-5 to TRBJ1-5, with D unresolved. Deletions cut 4 bases from V and 7 bases from J, with 12 bases between. The CDR3 has 13 residues. CDR1 and CDR2 (germline): SGHKS, YYEKEE (reference sequence).

The chain is built from TRBV5-8 and TRBJ1-5; D might be TRBD1 (5 bases). V dropped 0 bases and J dropped 4 bases, with 14 bases sitting between them. The CDR3 extends over 16 amino acids. The germline V gene has CDR1 SGHTS and CDR2 YDEGEE. The CDR3 region is CASSLEGNSGNQPQHF. The CDR3 nucleotides read TGTGCCAGCAGCTTGGAGGGGAACAGCGGGAATCAGCCCCAGCATTTT. The full variable domain, in which reference TRBV5-8 and TRBJ1-5 provide the parts outside the CDR3, is EAGVTQSPTHLIKTRGQQATLRCSPISGHTSVYWYQQALGLGLQFLLWYDEGEERNRGNFPPRFSGRQFPNYSSELNVNALELEDSALYLCASSLEGNSGNQPQHFGDGTRLSIL.